These T cell receptor beta chains were read from a single sample in a study of cytomegalovirus exposure and HLA in healthy donors. Here immunoSEQ multiplex PCR was the method, and the copy in TCRdb shows in-frame clones only, minus some. Of under 200,000 clones listed, roughly 80% are singletons. The sample consisted of PBMCs. All receptors come from a girl under 18 in good health and CMV-seropositive. Each CDR3 is given with its conserved first and last residue. The order of the fields is V gene, J gene, CDR3 length, CDR3 protein.

TRBV5-4	TRBJ1-2	13	CASRGQSDYGYTF
TRBV28	TRBJ1-1	14	CASSRGGGGTEAFF
TRBV19	TRBJ1-4	15	CASSIASGAEEKLFF
TRBV29-1	TRBJ2-7	13	CSVRDRELGEQYF
TRBV7-6	TRBJ1-1	14	CASSPTGSETEAFF
TRBV7-2	TRBJ2-1	15	CASSPPPGTYNEQFF
TRBV5-4	TRBJ2-1	15	CASSLRSGEYNEQFF
TRBV14	TRBJ1-2	15	CASSPWTGTNYGYTF
TRBV5-1	TRBJ1-1	17	CASSLNVGASRNTEAFF
TRBV5-1	TRBJ1-5	15	CASSLGGTSNQPQHF
TRBV18	TRBJ1-1	14	CASSRTGQRTEAFF
TRBV11-2	TRBJ2-2	16	CASIPWAGGNTGELFF
TRBV7-9	TRBJ1-4	14	CASSFGQGGEKLFF
TRBV7-3	TRBJ1-1	17	CASSPLGGFEIGTEAFF
TRBV25-1	TRBJ2-7	14	CASSEFTGVYGQYF
TRBV9	TRBJ1-1	15	CASSVRDSLNTEAFF
TRBV7-2	TRBJ1-3	16	CASSLAFGVSGNTIYF
TRBV14	TRBJ2-7	15	CASSQAGDSAIEQYF
TRBV10-1	TRBJ1-5	12	CAMGQSNQPQHF
TRBV7-3	TRBJ1-1	15	CASSLGSPQNTEAFF
TRBV21-1	TRBJ2-1	16	CASRSRAGESFHEQFF
TRBV6-1	TRBJ2-3	15	CASGNGGGSTDTQYF
TRBV10-1	TRBJ2-3	14	CASSEGAGAYTQYF
TRBV9	TRBJ1-1	14	CASSGGQGTTEAFF
TRBV5-8	TRBJ2-7	15	CASSSYPGQVYEQYF
TRBV30	-	16	CAWSAGGGLGVYEQYF
TRBV11-2	TRBJ2-2	15	CASSLVRRFTGELFF
TRBV29-1	TRBJ1-1	12	CSGRGLGTEAFF
TRBV9	TRBJ1-2	14	CASSPRTENYGYTF
TRBV6-5	TRBJ2-7	14	CASSYGDRDYEQYF
TRBV7-9	TRBJ1-4	16	CASSLTLQVPNEKLFF
TRBV19	TRBJ2-7	11	CASRGLGEQYF
TRBV30	TRBJ1-1	15	CAWSVLGQGAAEAFF
TRBV5-4	TRBJ2-7	12	CASSRDFYEQYF
TRBV10-3	TRBJ1-1	14	CAIRARDRNTEAFF
TRBV29-1	TRBJ2-3	16	CSVVGGGLFSTDTQYF
TRBV13	TRBJ2-1	17	CASSLGLAGIPYNEQFF
TRBV30	TRBJ1-2	11	CAWSTGYGYTF
TRBV5-1	TRBJ1-1	15	CASSFGTGGRTEAFF
TRBV28	TRBJ2-1	15	CAGTSRDRGPNEQFF
TRBV28	TRBJ2-3	13	CASLRLAGGTQYF
TRBV5-1	TRBJ2-7	12	CASSFDTYEQYF
TRBV5-6	TRBJ2-7	15	CASSSRTAGVAEQYF
TRBV2	TRBJ2-7	14	CASSETSGSNEQYF
TRBV27	TRBJ2-2	15	CASSFRTENTGELFF
TRBV4-2	TRBJ2-3	19	CASSQDPNLAGGVTDTQYF
TRBV6-1	TRBJ2-3	15	CASSEDPAEPDTQYF
TRBV7-7	TRBJ2-6	19	CASSSWGTTTKAGANVLTF
TRBV4-1	TRBJ2-1	14	CASSRDGYNVEQFF
TRBV28	TRBJ2-6	17	CASSWGTANSGANVLTF
TRBV28	TRBJ1-1	14	CASRGGQENTEAFF
TRBV7-8	TRBJ1-5	16	CASSLGDRGLNQPQHF
TRBV11-2	TRBJ2-7	16	CASSLESGGKIVEQYF